A single sample gave rise to the 5 T cell receptor beta chains below, sequenced in a study of T cell responses to AZD1222 COVID-19 vaccine. TCRdb keeps only in-frame clones here, not all; method: immunoSEQ multiplex PCR. The sample includes about 110,000 clones, roughly 86% of them seen just once. Material: peripheral blood, obtained on day 0 of AZD1222 vaccination. The receptor source for this set is an adult in good health.

The genes are TRBV5-1 and TRBJ2-5; 7 bases align to TRBD2. Germline V CDR1 and CDR2: SGHRS, YFSETQ. The length of the CDR3 is 16 residues. J lost 2 bases, V lost 4 bases, and 11 bases had no gene match. This CDR3 reads CASSLGSSSGQETQYF. The CDR3 DNA is TGCGCCAGCAGCCTAGGGTCTTCTAGCGGACAAGAGACCCAGTACTTC.

This clone occurred once. This rearrangement joins TRBV10-2 to TRBJ1-6; TRBD1 matches at 9 bases. The CDR3 contains 17 residues. With V trimmed by 6 bases and J by 2 bases, 8 bases remained unmatched. Germline V gene sequence: CDR1 WSHSY, CDR2 SAAADI. The CDR3 protein is CASRRGTGTAYNSPLHF. The CDR3, as DNA: TGCGCCAGCAGGAGGGGGACAGGGACGGCCTATAATTCACCCCTCCACTTT.

The chain recombines TRBV9 with TRBJ1-1; D is ambiguous. This CDR3 spans 13 amino acids. V was pared by 1 base and J by 10 bases, with 14 bases between. CDR1 SGDLS and CDR2 YYNGEE come from the germline V gene. This CDR3 reads CASSVSGSQRAFF. In nucleotides, the CDR3 is TGTGCCAGCAGCGTATCCGGGTCGCAGCGAGCTTTCTTT.

This chain uses TRBV9 with TRBJ1-1; perhaps TRBD1 as D (5 bases). Per germline, CDR1 SGDLS and CDR2 YYNGEE. The CDR3 contains 18 residues. With 0 bases removed from V and 4 bases from J, the gap between germline ends came to 22 bases. The CDR3 region has the DNA TGTGCCAGCAGCGTAGAGCCAGTTGGGGGGACTGGCGTCACTGAAGCTTTCTTT. Its protein product is CASSVEPVGGTGVTEAFF.

This chain connects TRBV19 to TRBJ1-2, with D hard to call. V was pared by 4 bases and J by 5 bases, with 14 bases between. The CDR3 is made up of 14 amino acids. Germline values: CDR1 LNHDA, CDR2 SQIVND (reference sequence). The chain's CDR3 is CASSRLQAGYGYTF. DNA for the CDR3: TGTGCCAGTAGTAGGTTGCAGGCGGGTTATGGCTACACCTTC.